These 5 T cell receptor beta chains were all obtained from the same sample, sequenced in a study of CD8 T cells in Susac syndrome. With random hexamers, 0.5 to 1 ug RNA was reverse transcribed. MiXCR, run by TCRdb on the immunoSEQ multiplex PCR reads, gives a single entry per CDR3 protein. The sample records 200,000 to 250,000 distinct CDR3 sequences, roughly 96% being singletons. Sequenced input: CD4+ T cells from PBMCs. These receptors were taken from a human donor with multiple sclerosis.

V is TRBV7-9 and J is TRBJ2-5; TRBD2 agrees at 12 bases. The V gene's germline CDR1 is SEHNR and CDR2 FQNEAQ (reference sequence). This CDR3 region has 15 residues. With 5 bases clipped from V and 2 bases from J, the junction kept 3 bases outside the gene matches. The CDR3 DNA follows: TGTGCCAGCAGCGTCGGACTAGCGGGACAAGAGACCCAGTACTTC. Amino acids: CASSVGLAGQETQYF.

This rearrangement joins TRBV7-2 to TRBJ2-6, with a weak D call TRBD2 (6 bases). CDR3 size: 15 residues. CDR1 is SGHTA, CDR2 FQGNSA, per germline. V was shortened by 5 bases and J by 2 bases, with 10 bases between the two germline ends. The CDR3 here is CASSARGAGANVLTF. CDR3 DNA: TGTGCCAGCAGCGCTCGCGGGGCTGGGGCCAACGTCCTGACTTTC.

The gene calls are TRBV30 and TRBJ2-2, with 9 bases identical to TRBD1. The length of the CDR3 is 13 residues. From germline, CDR1 is GTSNPN and CDR2 SVGIG (reference sequence). The ends lost 4 bases at V and 6 bases at J; junction bases unmatched: 3. Here the CDR3 DNA reads TGTGCCTGGACCCGGGACAGGGCCGGGGAGCTGTTTTTT. Translation gives CAWTRDRAGELFF.

The gene calls are TRBV20-1 and TRBJ1-1, with D possibly TRBD1 on 6 matching bases. V gave up 0 bases and J gave up 4 bases, with 9 bases separating them. CDR1 is DFQATT, CDR2 SNEGSKA, per germline (reference sequence). The CDR3 spans 13 residues. DNA of the CDR3: TGCAGTGCTAGAGATGGGGGGGCCACTGAAGCTTTCTTT. It yields the protein CSARDGGATEAFF.

The genes are TRBV20-1 and TRBJ2-1; TRBD2 is a possible D gene (6 bases). Trimming stripped 4 bases from V and 8 bases from J, with 21 bases between. CDR1 and CDR2 from the germline V gene are DFQATT and SNEGSKA (reference sequence). CDR3 length equals 15 residues. CDR3 residues: CSAIVLAVPGDEQFF. The CDR3 nucleotides are TGCAGTGCTATCGTCTTAGCGGTTCCCGGGGATGAGCAGTTCTTC.